This T cell receptor (beta chain) was recovered during a study of shared clonotypes between healthy human individuals. Germline loops: CDR1 MNHEY, CDR2 SMNVEV (reference sequence). Trimming left V 4 bases short and J 1 base short, with 9 bases between. The CDR3 sequence is 14 residues long. Clones were sequenced by immunoSEQ multiplex PCR, and TCRdb holds only the in-frame ones, with some missing. The sample consists of about 1 million clones, about 74% of them appearing once. This receptor was obtained from a man aged 18-30 years in good health. The chain has TRBV27 and TRBJ2-3; the D gene could be TRBD1 or TRBD2 (5 bases each). Input material: memory CD4+ T cells sorted from blood. Subset here: CD45RA-negative fraction. CDR3 coding DNA: TGTGCCAGCAGTTGGGGGTTCGGCACAGATACGCAGTATTTT. Residues: CASSWGFGTDTQYF.